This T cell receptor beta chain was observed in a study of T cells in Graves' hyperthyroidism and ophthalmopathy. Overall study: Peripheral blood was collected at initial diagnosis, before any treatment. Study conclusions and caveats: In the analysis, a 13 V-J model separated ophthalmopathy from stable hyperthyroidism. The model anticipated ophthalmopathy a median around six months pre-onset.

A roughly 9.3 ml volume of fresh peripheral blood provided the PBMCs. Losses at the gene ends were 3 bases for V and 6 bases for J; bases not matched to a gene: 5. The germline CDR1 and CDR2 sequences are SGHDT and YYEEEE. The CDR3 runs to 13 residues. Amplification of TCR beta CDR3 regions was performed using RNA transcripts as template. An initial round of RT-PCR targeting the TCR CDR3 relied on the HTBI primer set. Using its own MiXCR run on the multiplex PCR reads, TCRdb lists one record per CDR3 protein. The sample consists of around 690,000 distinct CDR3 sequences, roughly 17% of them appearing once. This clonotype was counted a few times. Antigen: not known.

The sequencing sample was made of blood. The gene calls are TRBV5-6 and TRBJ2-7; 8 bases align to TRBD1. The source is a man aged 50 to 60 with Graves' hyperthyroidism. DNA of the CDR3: TGTGCCAGCAGCTCGGGACAGGCCCCCGAGCAGTACTTC. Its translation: CASSSGQAPEQYF.